Listed here is a single TCR beta chain. The CDR3 loop spans 13 amino acids. CDR1 and CDR2 (germline): SGHRS, YFSETQ. Deletions cut 6 bases from V and 7 bases from J, with 17 bases between. The data stem from a study of blood T cell repertoires in COVID-19. Whole-study context: COVID-19 samples, acute and convalescent, were from the United States, Italy and Spain.

How the authors handled the data: Researchers report that nucleated cell counts were estimated from reference gene primer amplification. Libraries were prepared by immunoSEQ multiplex PCR; TCRdb keeps only in-frame clonotypes and omits some of them. The DNA gave D and trimming, while V, J and clone size come from that table. In the table there are 75,000 to 95,000 clones, roughly 87% of which are singletons. What was sequenced was peripheral blood. The source is a man in his sixties with acute or convalescent COVID-19. V is TRBV5-1 and J is TRBJ2-7; D may be TRBD2 (5 bases). CDR3 sequence: CASTEGGTGEQYF. In DNA form, the CDR3 reads TGCGCCAGCACCGAAGGAGGTACGGGTGAGCAGTACTTC.